The clone carrying this T cell receptor beta chain was counted a few times. Its antigen remains unknown. CDR3 size: 13 residues. Trimming pared 5 bases from V and 5 bases from J, leaving 12 bases between. CDR1 and CDR2 (germline): SEHNR, FQNEAQ (reference sequence). These data originate in a study of T cell repertoires in ileal Crohn's disease. Overall study findings and caveats: All patients with clonality above 26.8% had endoscopic recurrence.

TCRB immunosequencing input was five hundred nanograms of biopsy DNA per sample. Repertoires were generated with immunoSEQ multiplex PCR, while TCRdb's copy carries only in-frame clones and drops some. The sample lists more than 5,500 clones; about 78% were seen once. The rearrangement links TRBV7-9 to TRBJ2-5, with D possibly TRBD2 on 5 matching bases. Sequenced input: ileal tissue. The clonotype comes from an adult with Crohn's disease. The CDR3: CASSLLGTETQYF. CDR3 bases: TGTGCCAGCAGCCTACTAGGAACGGAGACCCAGTACTTC. Filled out from reference TRBV7-9 and TRBJ2-5, the complete variable domain reads DTGVSQNPRHKITKRGQNVTFRCDPISEHNRLYWYRQTLGQGPEFLTYFQNEAQLEKSRLLSDRFSAERPKGSFSTLEIQRTEQGDSAMYLCASSLLGTETQYFGPGTRLLVL.